Listed below are T cell receptor beta chains from one sample, sequenced in a study of PD-1 blockade in classical Hodgkin lymphoma. Produced via immunoSEQ multiplex PCR; TCRdb's table is partial and in-frame only. This sample has roughly 92,000 clones, with roughly 89% found just once. Material: peripheral blood mononuclear cells (PBMCs), obtained at baseline. These receptors were collected from a human donor with classical Hodgkin lymphoma. The CDR3 runs from the conserved cysteine through the conserved F or W. The order of the fields is CDR3 DNA, CDR3 protein, J gene, clone size, V gene, D gene. The D gene is left open where the match is weak. A row's size may be missing; if present it is once, few, many or a size class.

TGTGCCAGCAGTTTAAGGACTAGCGGGAGCTCCTACGAGCAGTACTTC | CASSLRTSGSSYEQYF | TRBJ2-7 | . | TRBV27 | TRBD2
TGTGCCAGTAGCCTCCTAGGCGATTTCCATGGCTACACCTTC | CASSLLGDFHGYTF | TRBJ1-2 | . | TRBV19 | .
TGCGCCAGCATCAACTATGGAGGCGGGAGCTCCTACAATGAGCAGTTCTTC | CASINYGGGSSYNEQFF | TRBJ2-1 | . | TRBV10-2 | TRBD2
TGTGCCAGCAGTTCCCCCGTGGTTCTAGAATCCTACGAGCAGTACTTC | CASSSPVVLESYEQYF | TRBJ2-7 | . | TRBV28 | .
TGTGCCAGCAGTTTCCAGAACTACGAGCAGTACTTC | CASSFQNYEQYF | TRBJ2-7 | . | TRBV7-9 | .
TGTGCCAGCAGTTTTCAAGCGAACACTGAAGCTTTCTTT | CASSFQANTEAFF | TRBJ1-1 | . | TRBV7-9 | .
TGTGCCAGCAGCTTAGTAACCGTAAATACGCAGTATTTT | CASSLVTVNTQYF | TRBJ2-3 | . | TRBV11-2 | .
TGCGCCAGCGGGTGGGGGACAGGGATGAACACTGAAGCTTTCTTT | CASGWGTGMNTEAFF | TRBJ1-1 | . | TRBV5-1 | TRBD1
TGTGCCACCAGCAGAGTCTTAACAGGGATGAACACTGAAGCTTTCTTT | CATSRVLTGMNTEAFF | TRBJ1-1 | . | TRBV15 | .
TGTGCCAGCAGCAAAGGACAGGGATGGACTGAAGCTTTCTTT | CASSKGQGWTEAFF | TRBJ1-1 | . | TRBV5-6 | TRBD1
TGTGCCACCAGCATCCTGAGCTCCTACAATGAGCAGTTCTTC | CATSILSSYNEQFF | TRBJ2-1 | . | TRBV15 | .
TGTGCCTGGTCACAGGGGGCGCATCTCAATCAGCCCCAGCATTTT | CAWSQGAHLNQPQHF | TRBJ1-5 | . | TRBV30 | TRBD1
TGTGCCAGCAGTCTCGGTCCGGCGAATAAAGCTTTCTTT | CASSLGPANKAFF | TRBJ1-1 | few | TRBV27 | .
TGTGCCAGCAGATCTAAGGATACGCAGTATTTT | CASRSKDTQYF | TRBJ2-3 | . | TRBV6-5 | .
TGTGCCAGTACAGCGGGGGGGTACGAGCAGTACTTC | CASTAGGYEQYF | TRBJ2-7 | once | TRBV19 | TRBD2
TGTGCCAGCAGCTTAAGCGGGATTAGCAATCAGCCCCAGCATTTT | CASSLSGISNQPQHF | TRBJ1-5 | . | TRBV11-2 | .
TGTGCCAGCAGTTACTCAGCTAGCGGGATACTCTACGAGCAGTACTTC | CASSYSASGILYEQYF | TRBJ2-7 | once | TRBV6-5 | TRBD2
TGTGCCAGTAGTACCCCGGGACTCCAGGGAGGCAAAAACATTCAGTACTTC | CASSTPGLQGGKNIQYF | TRBJ2-4 | . | TRBV19 | .
TGTGCCAGCAGCTTTGGCGGGACCCTGCCTGGAAACACCATATATTTT | CASSFGGTLPGNTIYF | TRBJ1-3 | . | TRBV7-2 | .
TGTGCCAGCTCAGGGGGGCAGACCATTCAGTACTTC | CASSGGQTIQYF | TRBJ2-4 | . | TRBV18 | .
TGTGCCAGCAGTTTGGATCCGGGACAACCTGAAGCTTTCTTT | CASSLDPGQPEAFF | TRBJ1-1 | . | TRBV28 | .
TGTGCCAGCATTTCGAACCTAGGGCATACGCAGTATTTT | CASISNLGHTQYF | TRBJ2-3 | . | TRBV27 | .
TGTGCCAGCAGCGGGCGTCGTGGGGGCACAGATACGCAGTATTTT | CASSGRRGGTDTQYF | TRBJ2-3 | few | TRBV5-6 | .
TGTGCCATCAGCTCAACAGGGACCTACAATGAGCAGTTCTTC | CAISSTGTYNEQFF | TRBJ2-1 | . | TRBV10-3 | .
TGTGCCAGTAGTGCCCAGGGTACGTATAGCAATCAGCCCCAGCATTTT | CASSAQGTYSNQPQHF | TRBJ1-5 | once | TRBV19 | .
TGTGCCACCAGTAGGACCGGACAGGCGAACACTGAAGCTTTCTTT | CATSRTGQANTEAFF | TRBJ1-1 | . | TRBV15 | TRBD1
TGTGCCAGCAAGGGACCTTATAGCAATCAGCCCCAGCATTTT | CASKGPYSNQPQHF | TRBJ1-5 | . | TRBV27 | .
TGTGCCAGCAGTTTTGCCCGACCCATCGAGCAGTACTTC | CASSFARPIEQYF | TRBJ2-7 | . | TRBV27 | .
TGTGCCAGTAGTCCCGGGACAGGACGCTACGAGCAGTACTTC | CASSPGTGRYEQYF | TRBJ2-7 | few | TRBV19 | TRBD1
TGCGCCAGCAGCCAACCGGGGGCAGAGACCCAGTACTTC | CASSQPGAETQYF | TRBJ2-5 | . | TRBV4-1 | .
TGTGCCAGTAGTATAGATCCCCCCCCCGGCGCGGGAGAGCTGTTTTTT | CASSIDPPPGAGELFF | TRBJ2-2 | . | TRBV19 | .
TGTGCCAGCAGTGAAGACAGGGGCCACGGTGAGACCCAGTACTTC | CASSEDRGHGETQYF | TRBJ2-5 | . | TRBV6-1 | TRBD1
TGTGCCAGCAGCTCCCCAATAATCCGCTCTGGAAACACCATATATTTT | CASSSPIIRSGNTIYF | TRBJ1-3 | . | TRBV11-2 | .
TGCGCCAGCAGCCAAGAGGGGACAGGGGGCACAGATACGCAGTATTTT | CASSQEGTGGTDTQYF | TRBJ2-3 | . | TRBV4-1 | TRBD1
TGTGCCAGCAGTTACTCTTTTCGTGGACTACGAGAGACCCAGTACTTC | CASSYSFRGLRETQYF | TRBJ2-5 | . | TRBV6-5 | .
TGTGCCAGCAATGTCAAGCAGTACTTC | CASNVKQYF | TRBJ2-7 | . | TRBV6-1 | .